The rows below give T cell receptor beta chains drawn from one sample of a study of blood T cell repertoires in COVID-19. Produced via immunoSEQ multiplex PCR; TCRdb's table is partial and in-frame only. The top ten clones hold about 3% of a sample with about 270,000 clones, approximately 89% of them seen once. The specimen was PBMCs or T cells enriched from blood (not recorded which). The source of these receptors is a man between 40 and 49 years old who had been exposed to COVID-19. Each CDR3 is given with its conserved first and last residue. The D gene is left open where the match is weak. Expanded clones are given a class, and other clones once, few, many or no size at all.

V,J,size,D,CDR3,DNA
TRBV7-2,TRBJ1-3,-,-,CASSLYRSYGNTIYF,TGTGCCAGCAGCTTATATCGGTCTTATGGAAACACCATATATTTT
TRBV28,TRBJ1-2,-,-,CASSFYRDYGYTF,TGTGCCAGCAGTTTCTACAGGGACTATGGCTACACCTTC
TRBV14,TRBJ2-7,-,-,CASSQDLGSEQYF,TGTGCCAGCAGCCAAGATCTGGGCTCCGAGCAGTACTTC
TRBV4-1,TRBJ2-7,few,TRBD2,CASSQDIAAGAYEQYF,TGCGCCAGCAGCCAAGATATTGCAGCGGGAGCTTACGAGCAGTACTTC
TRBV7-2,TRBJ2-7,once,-,CASSLEADEQYF,TGTGCCAGCAGCTTAGAGGCGGACGAGCAGTACTTC
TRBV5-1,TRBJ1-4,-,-,CASSRGSTNEKLFF,TGCGCCAGCTCCAGGGGTTCAACTAATGAAAAACTGTTTTTT
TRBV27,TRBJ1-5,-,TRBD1,CASSKGTGSNQPQHF,TGTGCCAGCAGTAAAGGGACAGGCAGCAATCAGCCCCAGCATTTT
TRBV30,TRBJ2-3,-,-,CAWSVGGGWGTDTQYF,TGTGCCTGGAGTGTAGGTGGCGGGTGGGGCACAGATACGCAGTATTTT
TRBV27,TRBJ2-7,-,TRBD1,CASRARDRDYEQYF,TGTGCCAGCAGAGCCCGGGACAGAGATTACGAGCAGTACTTC
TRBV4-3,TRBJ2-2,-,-,CASSQVGRWNTGELFF,TGCGCCAGCAGCCAAGTGGGGCGATGGAACACCGGGGAGCTGTTTTTT
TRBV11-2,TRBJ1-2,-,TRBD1,CASSLQGARGYTF,TGTGCCAGCAGCTTACAGGGGGCGCGGGGCTACACCTTC
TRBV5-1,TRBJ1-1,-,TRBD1,CASSLGQGANTEAFF,TGCGCCAGCAGCTTAGGACAGGGGGCGAACACTGAAGCTTTCTTT
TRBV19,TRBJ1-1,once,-,CASSLLGRGNTEAFF,TGTGCCAGTAGCCTCCTGGGCAGGGGGAACACTGAAGCTTTCTTT
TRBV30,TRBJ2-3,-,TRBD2,CAWSVSGGSLDTQYF,TGTGCCTGGAGTGTGAGCGGGGGTTCACTCGATACGCAGTATTTT
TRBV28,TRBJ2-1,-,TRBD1,CASSFVGTAYNEQFF,TGTGCCAGCAGTTTCGTTGGGACAGCGTACAATGAGCAGTTCTTC
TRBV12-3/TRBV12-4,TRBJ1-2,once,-,CASSQGGYGYTF,TGTGCCAGCAGTCAGGGTGGGTATGGCTACACCTTC
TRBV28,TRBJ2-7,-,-,CASSSLRDSFSYEQYF,TGTGCCAGCAGTTCTCTCCGGGACTCCTTCTCCTACGAGCAGTACTTC
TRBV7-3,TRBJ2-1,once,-,CASSFSSYNEQFF,TGTGCCAGCAGCTTCAGTTCCTACAATGAGCAGTTCTTC
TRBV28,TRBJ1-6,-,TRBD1,CASSLRTGRESPLHF,TGTGCCAGCAGTTTACGGACAGGGAGGGAATCACCCCTCCACTTT
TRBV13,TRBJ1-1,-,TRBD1,CASSTSDRGRRTEAFF,TGTGCCAGCAGTACATCGGACAGGGGGCGGAGGACTGAAGCTTTCTTT
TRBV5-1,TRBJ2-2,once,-,CASSPTANTGELFF,TGCGCCAGCAGCCCTACCGCGAACACCGGGGAGCTGTTTTTT
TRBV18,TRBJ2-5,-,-,CASSPGSGVETQYF,TGTGCCAGCTCACCCGGGTCCGGGGTAGAGACCCAGTACTTC
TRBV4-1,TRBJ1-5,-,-,CASSSTEHSNQPQHF,TGCGCCAGCAGCTCCACAGAACATAGCAATCAGCCCCAGCATTTT
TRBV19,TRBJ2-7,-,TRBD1,CASSTGTVLAEQYF,TGTGCCAGTAGTACTGGGACAGTTTTGGCCGAGCAGTACTTC
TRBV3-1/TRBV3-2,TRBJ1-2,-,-,CASSQEFSGVDYGYTF,TGTGCCAGCAGCCAAGAATTTTCAGGGGTGGACTATGGCTACACCTTC
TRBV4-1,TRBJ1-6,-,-,CASSQTGNSPLHF,TGCGCCAGCAGCCAAACAGGGAATTCACCCCTCCACTTT